The T cell receptor (beta chain) under discussion was sequenced for a study of CD8+CD57+ T cells in acquired aplastic anemia. About the research overall: DNA per sorted CD4+ or CD8+ sample ranged about 0.18 to 30 ug, averaging roughly 3.2 ug.

Trimming took off 5 bases at V and 0 bases at J, with 8 bases between the two ends. Germline values: CDR1 LGHNT, CDR2 FRNRAP. The CDR3 consists of 13 residues. Study outcomes and limitations: Controls did not differ significantly from patients in CD8+ Simpson's diversity. Comparison of patients with controls identified twenty-nine shared CD8+ CDR3 sequences.

Template material for TCR beta VDJ and CDR3 profiling consisted of genomic DNA. Via MiXCR, TCRdb re-called the reads, giving one row per CDR3 protein. The repertoire holds 150,000 to 200,000 distinct CDR3 sequences, with under 70% as singletons. The sample holds many counts of this clonotype. Its antigen is not identified. Material: sorted CD4+, CD8+, or CD8+CD57+ T cells (not recorded which) from PBMCs. This sequence originates from a human donor with severe aplastic anemia or a healthy control (not recorded which). The chain is built from TRBV12-5 and TRBJ2-7; D gene unclear. CDR3 protein: CASGPQVSYEQYF. The CDR3 nucleotides read TGTGCTAGTGGTCCGCAGGTCTCCTACGAGCAGTACTTC.